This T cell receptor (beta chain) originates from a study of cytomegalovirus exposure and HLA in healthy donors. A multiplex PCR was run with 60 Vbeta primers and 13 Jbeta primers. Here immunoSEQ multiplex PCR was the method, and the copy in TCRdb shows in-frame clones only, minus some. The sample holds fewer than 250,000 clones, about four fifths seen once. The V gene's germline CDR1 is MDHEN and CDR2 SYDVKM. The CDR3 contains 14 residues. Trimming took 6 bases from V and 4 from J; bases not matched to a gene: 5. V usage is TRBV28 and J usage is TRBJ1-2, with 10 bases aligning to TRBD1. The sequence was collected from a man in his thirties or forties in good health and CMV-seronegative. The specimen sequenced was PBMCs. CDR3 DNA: TGTGCCAGCAGGCGGACAGGGGGAGGCTATGGCTACACCTTC. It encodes CASRRTGGGYGYTF.